The clone carrying this TCR beta chain appeared a few times. It was RNA transcripts that yielded the amplified TCR beta CDR3 regions. The study used the HTBI primer set for a first-round RT-PCR of the TCR CDR3. TCRdb ran MiXCR on the multiplex PCR reads and lists one entry per CDR3 protein. This sample has hundreds of thousands of distinct CDR3 sequences; 20% occur once, and the top ten carry roughly a third. This CDR3 has 14 amino acids. The V end was cut by 0 bases, the J end by 8 bases, with 13 bases between. Germline V gene data show CDR1 as ENHRY and CDR2 as SYGVKD. It was uncontrolled infection, other autoimmune disease, pregnancy or lactation that excluded patients. Out of over 7.5 ml of fresh peripheral blood came the PBMCs. The data originate from a study of T cells in Graves' hyperthyroidism and ophthalmopathy. In the study overall: Peripheral blood samples were taken at initial diagnosis, prior to any treatment.

The clonotype originates from a man aged 25 to 45 with Graves' ophthalmopathy. The gene calls are TRBV10-3 and TRBJ1-1, with D possibly being TRBD1 (6 bases). The sample was blood. In nucleotides, the CDR3 is TGTGCCATCAGTGAGTCGGGGGCGCTCATCGAAGCTTTCTTT. Amino acid sequence: CAISESGALIEAFF.